This entry concerns a single T cell receptor beta chain. Its target is unknown. CDR3 size: 16 residues. Germline V gives CDR1 DFQATT, CDR2 SNEGSKA (reference sequence). Trimming removed 0 bases from V and 1 base from J; junction bases left unmatched: 8. The sample providers were healthy Caucasian people from Russia, aged about 6 to 90. This entry is derived from a study of blood T cells in healthy people across ages. Study-wide results and caveats: Greater diversity and more naive CD4+ cells were seen in long-lived donors than in aged donors.

A second PCR of 7 to 11 cycles used a sample-barcoded 5' primer and a J-beta primer mix. TCRdb reprocessed the 5' RACE reads with MiXCR, giving one entry per CDR3 protein. The table has fewer than 650,000 distinct CDR3 sequences, roughly a quarter seen once. The same data also went into a second study, on T cells of mothers and their children.

This sequence was found in a boy aged 2 to 10 in good health. The sequenced sample consisted of blood. The J gene is TRBJ2-5, the V gene TRBV20-1; 7 bases match TRBD2. The DNA of the CDR3 is TGCAGTGCTAGAGACTACGGGACTACTATCCAAGAGACCCAGTACTTC. Its translation is CSARDYGTTIQETQYF.